This T cell receptor beta chain was sequenced during a study of shared clonotypes between healthy human individuals. Across the whole study: For every donor, three CD4 naive, three CD4 memory, two CD8 naive and one CD8 memory plates were used. Study results and caveats: Sequencing depth was expected to affect clonotype sharing among donors.

Germline CDR1 reads SGHNT; CDR2 reads YYREEE (reference sequence). V was shortened by 4 bases and J by 5 bases, with 10 bases between the two germline ends. The CDR3 consists of 13 residues. Regarding this clone: Its cognate antigen is unknown.

Negatively enriched CD4+ T cells were divided by CD45RA into naive and memory. Libraries were prepared by immunoSEQ multiplex PCR; TCRdb keeps only in-frame clonotypes and omits some of them. This table holds a few million clones, around 94% found once. The chain joins TRBV5-4 to TRBJ1-5; D gene uncertain. The clonotype was recovered from a man between 18 and 29 years old in good health. The sequencing sample was made of naive CD4+ T cells sorted from blood. Subset defined: CD45RA+ positively selected. The CDR3 sequence: CASSADWDQPQHF. For the CDR3, the DNA is TGTGCCAGCAGCGCGGATTGGGATCAGCCCCAGCATTTT.